Given below is one T cell receptor beta chain in context. The antigen remains unidentified. The data are from a study of a mutant IDH1 vaccine in newly diagnosed glioma. The repertoire was sequenced with immunoSEQ multiplex PCR; TCRdb's copy has only in-frame clones and lacks some. The sample holds under 30,000 clones, less than 90% seen once. V was shortened by 1 base and J by 2 bases, with 9 bases between the two germline ends. The CDR3 loop spans 14 amino acids. CDR1 and CDR2 from the germline V gene are MGHDK and SYGVNS. The time point was: week 47, end of study. Topical imiquimod was applied with each vaccine dose, which held 300 ug of mutant IDH1 20-mer peptide.

Sequencing used PBMCs, obtained from a glioma patient whose treatment included an IDH1 peptide vaccine. The chain recombines TRBV25-1 with TRBJ2-7; D is uncertain. This clonotype was sampled from a man in his forties with glioma. CDR3 amino acids: CASSEFAGTYEQYF. In nucleotides, the CDR3 is TGTGCCAGCAGTGAATTCGCCGGCACCTACGAGCAGTACTTC.